This entry features one T cell receptor (beta chain) sequence. Its antigen is unknown. This entry is derived from a study of shared clonotypes between healthy human individuals. General observations from the study: Sharing across four donors was highest in naive CD4 (around 5%) and lowest in memory CD8 (around 0.4%).

Each replicate PCR on the sorted subsets used 200 to 250 ng DNA (around 30,000 T cell genomes). The repertoire was sequenced with immunoSEQ multiplex PCR; TCRdb's copy has only in-frame clones and lacks some. The table includes about 2 million clones, less than 95% detected once. CD8 cells classed as naive were CD45RO-negative and positively selected for CCR7, excluding terminally differentiated effector memory CD45RA+ cells. Donors, healthy HIV-negative adults, lacked recent acute infections or vaccinations. Each sample came from a Caucasian adult donor living in Nashville, Tennessee. Sequencing was carried out using naive CD8+ T cells sorted from blood. The TCR originated in a man aged 18 to 29 in good health.

DNA for the CDR3: TGTGCCAGTAGTACCGGACAGGGGGGACCCTACGAGCAGTACTTC. It encodes CASSTGQGGPYEQYF. The rearrangement links TRBV19 to TRBJ2-7; 10 bases match TRBD1. CDR3 size: 15 residues. The germline V gene encodes CDR1 LNHDA and CDR2 SQIVND (reference sequence). Trimming removed 4 bases from V and 2 bases from J; junction bases left unmatched: 5.